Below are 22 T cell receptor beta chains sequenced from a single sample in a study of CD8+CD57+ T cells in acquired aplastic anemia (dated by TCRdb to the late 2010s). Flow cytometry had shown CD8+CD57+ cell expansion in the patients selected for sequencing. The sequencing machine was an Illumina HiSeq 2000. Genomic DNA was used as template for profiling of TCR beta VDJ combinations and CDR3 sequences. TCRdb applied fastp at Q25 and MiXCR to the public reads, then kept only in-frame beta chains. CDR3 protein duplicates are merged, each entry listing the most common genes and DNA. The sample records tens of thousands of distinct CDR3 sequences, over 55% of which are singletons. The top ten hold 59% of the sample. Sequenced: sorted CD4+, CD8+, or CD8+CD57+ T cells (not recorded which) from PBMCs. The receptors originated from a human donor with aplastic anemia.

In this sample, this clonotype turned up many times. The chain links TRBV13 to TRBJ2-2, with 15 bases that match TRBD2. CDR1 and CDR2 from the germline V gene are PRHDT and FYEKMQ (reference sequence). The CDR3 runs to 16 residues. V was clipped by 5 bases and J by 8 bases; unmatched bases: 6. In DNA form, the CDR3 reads TGTGCCAGCAGCAACGGACTAGCGGGGGGGCCAGGGGAGCTGTTTTTT. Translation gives CASSNGLAGGPGELFF.

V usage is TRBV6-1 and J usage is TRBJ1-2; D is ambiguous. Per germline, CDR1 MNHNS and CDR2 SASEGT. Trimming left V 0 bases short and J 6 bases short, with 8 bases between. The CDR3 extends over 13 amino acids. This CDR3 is CASSEAAGHGYTF. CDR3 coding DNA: TGTGCCAGCAGTGAAGCAGCCGGCCATGGCTACACCTTC.

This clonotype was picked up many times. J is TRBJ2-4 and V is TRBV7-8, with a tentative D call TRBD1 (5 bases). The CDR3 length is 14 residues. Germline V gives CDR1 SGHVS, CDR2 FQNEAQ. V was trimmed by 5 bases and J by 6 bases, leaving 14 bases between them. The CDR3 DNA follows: TGTGCCAGCAGCGGCCCAGGGCAGGGAAACATTCAGTACTTC. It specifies CASSGPGQGNIQYF.

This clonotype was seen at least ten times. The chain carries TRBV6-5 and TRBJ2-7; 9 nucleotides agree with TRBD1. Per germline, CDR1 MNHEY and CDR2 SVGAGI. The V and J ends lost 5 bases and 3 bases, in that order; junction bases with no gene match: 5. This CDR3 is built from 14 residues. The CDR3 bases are TGTGCCAGCAGTCACCTGGGACAGGGCTACGAGCAGTACTTC. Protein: CASSHLGQGYEQYF.

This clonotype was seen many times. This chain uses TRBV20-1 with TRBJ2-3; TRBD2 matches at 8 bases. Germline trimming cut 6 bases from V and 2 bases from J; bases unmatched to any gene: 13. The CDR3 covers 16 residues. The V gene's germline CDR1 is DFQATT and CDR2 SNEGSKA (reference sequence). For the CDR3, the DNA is TGCAGTGCGAATTCCGACCGGGGGGGGGACACAGATACGCAGTATTTT. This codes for CSANSDRGGDTDTQYF.

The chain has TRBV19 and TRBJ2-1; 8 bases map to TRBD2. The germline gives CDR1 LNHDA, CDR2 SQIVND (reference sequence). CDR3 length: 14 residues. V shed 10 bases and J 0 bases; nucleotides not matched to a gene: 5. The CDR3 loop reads CATTTSASYNEQFF. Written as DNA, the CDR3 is TGTGCCACCACGACTAGCGCCTCCTACAATGAGCAGTTCTTC.

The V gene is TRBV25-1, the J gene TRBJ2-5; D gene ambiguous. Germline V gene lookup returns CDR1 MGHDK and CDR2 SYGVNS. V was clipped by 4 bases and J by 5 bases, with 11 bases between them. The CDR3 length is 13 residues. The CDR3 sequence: CASSVVGGETQYF. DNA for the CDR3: TGTGCCAGCAGTGTAGTGGGCGGTGAGACCCAGTACTTC.

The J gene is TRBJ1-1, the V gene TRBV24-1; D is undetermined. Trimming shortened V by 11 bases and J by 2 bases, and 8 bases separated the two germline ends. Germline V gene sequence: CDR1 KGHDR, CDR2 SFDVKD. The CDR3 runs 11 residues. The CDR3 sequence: CARGRNTEAFF. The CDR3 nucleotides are TGTGCCAGAGGGCGTAACACTGAAGCTTTCTTT.

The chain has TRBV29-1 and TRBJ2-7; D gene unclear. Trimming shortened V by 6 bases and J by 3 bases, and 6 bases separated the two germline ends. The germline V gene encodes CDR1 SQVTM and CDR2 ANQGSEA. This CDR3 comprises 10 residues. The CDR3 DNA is TGCAGCGTAAAGCACTACGAGCAGTACTTC. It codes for CSVKHYEQYF.

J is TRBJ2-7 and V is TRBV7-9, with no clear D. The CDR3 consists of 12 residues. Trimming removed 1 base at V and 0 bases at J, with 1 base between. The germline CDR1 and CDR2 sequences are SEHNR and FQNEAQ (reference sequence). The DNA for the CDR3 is TGTGCCAGCAGCTTAGTCTCCTACGAGCAGTACTTC. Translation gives CASSLVSYEQYF.

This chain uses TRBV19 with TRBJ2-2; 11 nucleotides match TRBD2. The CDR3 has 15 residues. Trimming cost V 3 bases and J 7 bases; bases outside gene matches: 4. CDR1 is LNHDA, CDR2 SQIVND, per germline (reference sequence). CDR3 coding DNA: TGTGCCAGTAGTATCCGACTAGCGGGAAGCGGGGAGCTGTTTTTT. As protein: CASSIRLAGSGELFF.

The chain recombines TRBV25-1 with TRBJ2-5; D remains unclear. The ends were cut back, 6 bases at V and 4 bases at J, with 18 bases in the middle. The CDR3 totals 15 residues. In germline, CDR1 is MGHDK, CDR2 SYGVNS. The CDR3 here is CASSPNLGQRETQYF. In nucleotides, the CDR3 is TGTGCCAGCAGCCCGAATCTGGGCCAACGAGAGACCCAGTACTTC.

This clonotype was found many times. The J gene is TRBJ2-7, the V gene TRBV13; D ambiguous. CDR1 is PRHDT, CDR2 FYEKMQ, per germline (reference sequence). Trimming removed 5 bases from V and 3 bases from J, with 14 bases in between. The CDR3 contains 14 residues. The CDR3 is CASSPWTTGYEQYF. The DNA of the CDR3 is TGTGCCAGCAGCCCGTGGACGACCGGCTACGAGCAGTACTTC.

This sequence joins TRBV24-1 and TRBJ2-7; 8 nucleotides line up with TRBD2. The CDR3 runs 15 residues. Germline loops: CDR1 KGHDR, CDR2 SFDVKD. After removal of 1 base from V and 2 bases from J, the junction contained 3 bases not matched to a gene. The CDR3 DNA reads TGTGCCACCAGTGATTTTCGCGGGAGGCCCTACGAGCAGTACTTC. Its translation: CATSDFRGRPYEQYF.

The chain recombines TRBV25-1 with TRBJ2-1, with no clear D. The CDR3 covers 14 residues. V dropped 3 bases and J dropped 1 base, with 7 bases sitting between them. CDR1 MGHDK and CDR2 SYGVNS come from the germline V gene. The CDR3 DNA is TGTGCCAGCAGTGAGGCTGGTTCCTACAATGAGCAGTTCTTC. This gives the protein CASSEAGSYNEQFF.

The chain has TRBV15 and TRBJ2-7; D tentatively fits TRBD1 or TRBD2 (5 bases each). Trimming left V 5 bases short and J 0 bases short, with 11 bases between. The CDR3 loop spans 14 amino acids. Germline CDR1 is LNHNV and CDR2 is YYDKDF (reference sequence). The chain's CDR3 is CATSRDRTSYEQYF. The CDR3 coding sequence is TGTGCCACCAGCCGGGACCGAACCTCCTACGAGCAGTACTTC.

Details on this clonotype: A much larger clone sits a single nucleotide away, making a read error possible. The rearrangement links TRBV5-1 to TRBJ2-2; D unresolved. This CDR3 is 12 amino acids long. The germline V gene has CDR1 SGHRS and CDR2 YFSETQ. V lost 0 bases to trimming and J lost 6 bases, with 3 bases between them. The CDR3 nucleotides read TGCGCCAGCAGCTTGGACGCCGGGGAGCTGTTTTTT. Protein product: CASSLDAGELFF.

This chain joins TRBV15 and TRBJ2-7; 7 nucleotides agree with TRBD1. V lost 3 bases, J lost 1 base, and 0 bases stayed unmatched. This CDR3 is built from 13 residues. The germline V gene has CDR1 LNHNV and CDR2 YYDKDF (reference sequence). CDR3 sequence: CATSRTGSYEQYF. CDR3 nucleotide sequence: TGTGCCACCAGCAGGACAGGGTCCTACGAGCAGTACTTC. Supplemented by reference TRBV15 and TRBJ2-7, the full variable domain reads DAMVIQNPRYQVTQFGKPVTLSCSQTLNHNVMYWYQQKSSQAPKLLFHYYDKDFNNEADTPDNFQSRRPNTSFCFLDIRSPGLGDTAMYLCATSRTGSYEQYFGPGTRLTVT.

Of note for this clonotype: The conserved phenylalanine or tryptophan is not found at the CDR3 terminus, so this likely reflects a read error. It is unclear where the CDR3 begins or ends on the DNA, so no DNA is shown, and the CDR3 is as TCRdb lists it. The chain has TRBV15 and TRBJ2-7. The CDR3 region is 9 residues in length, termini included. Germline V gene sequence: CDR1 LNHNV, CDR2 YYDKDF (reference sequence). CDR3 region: CATSRDDEG.

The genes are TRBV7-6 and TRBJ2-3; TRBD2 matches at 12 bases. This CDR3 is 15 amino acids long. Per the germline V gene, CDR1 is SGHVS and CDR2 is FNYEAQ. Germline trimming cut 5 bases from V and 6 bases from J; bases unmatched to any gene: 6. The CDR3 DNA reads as TGTGCCAGCAGCCTGACTAGCGGGGGAGGGGATACGCAGTATTTT. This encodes CASSLTSGGGDTQYF.

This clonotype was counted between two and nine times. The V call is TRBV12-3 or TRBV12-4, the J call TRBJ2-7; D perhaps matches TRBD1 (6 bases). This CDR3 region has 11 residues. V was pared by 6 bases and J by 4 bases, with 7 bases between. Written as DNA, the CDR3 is TGTGCCAGCAGGCAGGGGTACGAGCAGTACTTC. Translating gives CASRQGYEQYF.

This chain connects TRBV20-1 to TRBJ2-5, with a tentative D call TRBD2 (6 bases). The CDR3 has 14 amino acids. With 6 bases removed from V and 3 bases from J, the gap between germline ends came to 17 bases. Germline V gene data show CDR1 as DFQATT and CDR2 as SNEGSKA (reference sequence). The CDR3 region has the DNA TGCAGTGCCCCTCCCTCGACTAGTAAAGAGACCCAGTACTTC. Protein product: CSAPPSTSKETQYF.